This TCR beta chain was obtained from a study of T cell responses to AZD1222 COVID-19 vaccine. General study points: Of the AZD1222 recipients, only five to seven were seropositive at baseline. Spike as a whole was targeted by vaccine-associated CD4 TCRs, dominant at 160-218 and 743-854. Close to half of all spike-specific TCRs reportedly target regions of the variants that are unmutated.

Some second doses came at about 4 weeks and others at about 12 weeks; these were pooled. CDR1 and CDR2 from the germline V gene are MNHEY and SVGEGT. CDR3 size: 12 residues. Trimming left V 6 bases short and J 5 bases short, with 10 bases between. Details on this clone: Its antigen is currently unknown.

This table comes from immunoSEQ multiplex PCR, and its TCRdb copy is limited to in-frame clones, with some not included. The sample holds some 200,000 clones, approximately 90% seen once. The receptor was derived from an adult who received the AZD1222 COVID-19 vaccine. The chain joins TRBV6-2 or TRBV6-3 to TRBJ1-1, with D possibly TRBD1 on 6 matching bases. The material was peripheral blood, obtained 28 days after the second AZD1222 dose. For the CDR3, the DNA is TGTGCCAGCAGCCATCAGGGGACTGAAGCTTTCTTT. This codes for CASSHQGTEAFF.